This T cell receptor beta chain was found in a study of blood T cell repertoires in COVID-19. Under the authors' procedure: Nucleated cell counts were estimated from reference gene primer amplification. Generated by immunoSEQ multiplex PCR, the TCRdb table keeps only in-frame clones and is missing some. That table supplies the V and J calls and clone size; D and trimming were determined from the DNA. This table holds some 160,000 clones, approximately 80% found once. The CDR3 is 15 residues long. CDR1 and CDR2 (germline): SNHLY, FYNNEI. Trimming removed 1 base at V and 5 bases at J, with 14 bases between. Only one count was recorded for this clone.

The source of this sequence is a woman older than 75 with acute or convalescent COVID-19. Material: peripheral blood. The rearrangement links TRBV2 to TRBJ1-1; a possible D gene is TRBD1 (5 bases). CDR3 protein: CASSEVAGLRTEAFF. CDR3 DNA sequence: TGTGCCAGCAGTGAAGTGGCAGGGCTGAGGACTGAAGCTTTCTTT.